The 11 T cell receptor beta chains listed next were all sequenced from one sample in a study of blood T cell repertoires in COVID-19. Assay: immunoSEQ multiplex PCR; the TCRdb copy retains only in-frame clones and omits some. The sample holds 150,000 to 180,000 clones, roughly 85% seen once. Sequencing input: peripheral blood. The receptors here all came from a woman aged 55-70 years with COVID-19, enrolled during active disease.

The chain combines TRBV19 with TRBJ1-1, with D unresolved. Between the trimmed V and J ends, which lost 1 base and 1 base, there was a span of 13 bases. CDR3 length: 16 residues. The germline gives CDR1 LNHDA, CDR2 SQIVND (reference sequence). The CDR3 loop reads CASSIGSRDSNTEAFF. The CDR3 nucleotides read TGTGCCAGTAGTATAGGATCCCGGGATTCGAACACTGAAGCTTTCTTT.

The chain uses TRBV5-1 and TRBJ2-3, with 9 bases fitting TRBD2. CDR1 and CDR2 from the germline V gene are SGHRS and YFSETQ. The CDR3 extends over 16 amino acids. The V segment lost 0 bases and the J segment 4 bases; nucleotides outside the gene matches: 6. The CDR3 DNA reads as TGCGCCAGCAGCTTGGCCGGCGCGGGGGGGCCAGATACGCAGTATTTT. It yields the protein CASSLAGAGGPDTQYF.

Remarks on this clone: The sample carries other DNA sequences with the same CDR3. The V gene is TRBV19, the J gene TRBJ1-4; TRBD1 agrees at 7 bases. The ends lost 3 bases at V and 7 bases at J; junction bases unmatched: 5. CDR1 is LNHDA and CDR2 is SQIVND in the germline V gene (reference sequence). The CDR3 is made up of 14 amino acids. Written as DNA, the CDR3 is TGTGCCAGTAGTATCTACAGGGGTGGTGAAAAACTGTTTTTT. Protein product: CASSIYRGGEKLFF.

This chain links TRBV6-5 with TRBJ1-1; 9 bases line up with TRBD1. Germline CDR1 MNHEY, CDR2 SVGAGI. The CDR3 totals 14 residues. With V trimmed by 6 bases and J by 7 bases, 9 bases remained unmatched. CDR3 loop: CASRTDRGTDEAFF. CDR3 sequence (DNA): TGTGCCAGCAGGACCGACAGGGGGACGGATGAAGCTTTCTTT.

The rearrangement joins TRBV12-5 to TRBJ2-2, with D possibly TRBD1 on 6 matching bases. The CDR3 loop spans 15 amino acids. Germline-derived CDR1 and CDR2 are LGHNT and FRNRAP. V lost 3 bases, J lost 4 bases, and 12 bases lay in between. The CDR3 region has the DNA TGTGCTAGTGGTTTTTGGACAGTAGGCACCGGGGAGCTGTTTTTT. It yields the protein CASGFWTVGTGELFF.

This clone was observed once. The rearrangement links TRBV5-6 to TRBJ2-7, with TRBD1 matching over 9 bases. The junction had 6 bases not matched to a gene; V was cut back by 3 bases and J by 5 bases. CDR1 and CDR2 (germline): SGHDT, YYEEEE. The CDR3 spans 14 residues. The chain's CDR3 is CASSSGTGHDEQYF. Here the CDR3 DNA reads TGTGCCAGCAGCTCCGGGACAGGGCATGACGAGCAGTACTTC.

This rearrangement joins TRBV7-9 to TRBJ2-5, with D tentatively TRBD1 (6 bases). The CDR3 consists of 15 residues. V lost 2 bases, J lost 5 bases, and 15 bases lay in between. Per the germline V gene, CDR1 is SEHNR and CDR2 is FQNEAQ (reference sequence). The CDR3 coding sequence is TGTGCCAGCAGCTTATGGAGCCCAGGGGTGGAGACCCAGTACTTC. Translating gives CASSLWSPGVETQYF.

The CDR3 is CASTGGSYNEQFF. For the CDR3, the DNA is TGTGCCAGTACCGGGGGCTCCTACAATGAGCAGTTCTTC. The J gene is TRBJ2-1, the V gene TRBV19; D possibly corresponds to TRBD2 (6 bases). Germline V CDR1 and CDR2: LNHDA, SQIVND (reference sequence). V dropped 7 bases and J dropped 0 bases, with 7 bases sitting between them. The CDR3 consists of 13 residues. Supplemented by reference TRBV19 and TRBJ2-1, the full variable domain reads DGGITQSPKYLFRKEGQNVTLSCEQNLNHDAMYWYRQDPGQGLRLIYYSQIVNDFQKGDIAEGYSVSREKKESFPLTVTSAQKNPTAFYLCASTGGSYNEQFFGPGTRLTVL.

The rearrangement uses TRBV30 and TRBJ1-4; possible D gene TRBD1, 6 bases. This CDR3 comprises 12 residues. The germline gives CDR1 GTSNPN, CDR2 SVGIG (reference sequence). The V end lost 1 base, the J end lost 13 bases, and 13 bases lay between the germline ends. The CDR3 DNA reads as TGTGCCTGGAGTGCCCCCCGGGGGGCACTGTTTTTT. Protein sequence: CAWSAPRGALFF.

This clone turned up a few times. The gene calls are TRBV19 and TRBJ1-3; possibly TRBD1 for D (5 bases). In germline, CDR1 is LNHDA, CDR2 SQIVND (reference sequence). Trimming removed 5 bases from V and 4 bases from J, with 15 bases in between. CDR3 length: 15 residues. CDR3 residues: CASSGAFQPGNTIYF. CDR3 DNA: TGTGCCAGTAGTGGGGCATTTCAGCCAGGAAACACCATATATTTT.

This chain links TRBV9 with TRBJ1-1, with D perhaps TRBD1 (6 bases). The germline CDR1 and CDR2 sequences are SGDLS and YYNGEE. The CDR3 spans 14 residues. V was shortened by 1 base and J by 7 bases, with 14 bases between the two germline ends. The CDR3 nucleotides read TGTGCCAGCAGCGTAAAGGCAGGGGTTGGTGAAGCTTTCTTT. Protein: CASSVKAGVGEAFF.